The sequence of this TCR beta chain was determined in a study of beta chain features in type 1 diabetes. Germline CDR1 and CDR2: SGHTA and FQGNSA. This CDR3 is 15 amino acids long. V shed 1 base, J shed 0 bases, and the junction held 1 base outside the gene matches. Sequenced material consisted of expressed TCRB transcripts (all of the isolated RNA was reverse transcribed). The protocol was immunoSEQ multiplex PCR, while the TCRdb copy is restricted to in-frame clones and leaves out a portion. The sample shows 150,000 to 160,000 clones, around 10% of them seen only once. This rearrangement joins TRBV7-2 to TRBJ2-3, with 7 bases that match TRBD1. The clonotype comes from a young man in good health. Sequences were obtained from central memory CD4+ T cells from blood. CDR3 residues: CASSLGQGSTDTQYF. The CDR3 nucleotides are TGTGCCAGCAGCTTAGGACAGGGCAGCACAGATACGCAGTATTTT. Full variable domain (remainder filled in from reference TRBV7-2 and TRBJ2-3): GAGVSQSPSNKVTEKGKDVELRCDPISGHTALYWYRQSLGQGLEFLIYFQGNSAPDKSGLPSDRFSAERTGGSVSTLTIQRTQQEDSAVYLCASSLGQGSTDTQYFGPGTRLTVL.